This TCR beta chain was captured by sequencing in a study of cytomegalovirus exposure and HLA in healthy donors. A remark on this clone: Its target is not known.

With 6 bases clipped from V and 8 bases from J, the junction kept 7 bases outside the gene matches. The CDR3 is made up of 14 amino acids. The V gene's germline CDR1 is MNHNS and CDR2 SASEGT. Study conclusions and caveats: Later analysis identified a missense DCLRE1C variant that was linked to TCR beta V- and J-gene trimming. The study listed under 200 cytomegalovirus-associated TCR beta chains. Productive status was seen about 90% or about 30% of the time for most TCR beta V segments in an earlier analysis.

In the PCR, 60 Vbeta and 13 Jbeta primers were used. Profiled with immunoSEQ multiplex PCR; TCRdb holds only in-frame clones, not every one. The repertoire holds about 100,000 clones, with about 83% as singletons. The sample taken for sequencing was PBMCs. The sequence came from a female donor in good health and CMV-seropositive. This chain uses TRBV6-1 with TRBJ1-2, with 12 bases that match TRBD1. The CDR3 nucleotides are TGTGCCAGCAGGACGGGACAGGGGGCGAGAGGCTACACCTTC. Protein sequence: CASRTGQGARGYTF.